Following are 3 T cell receptor beta chains from one sample sequenced in a study of cytomegalovirus exposure and HLA in healthy donors. With 60 Vbeta and 13 Jbeta primers, the PCR was carried out. Sequenced by immunoSEQ multiplex PCR; TCRdb stores in-frame clones only, minus some. The profile shows over 110,000 clones, about four fifths of them singletons. The sample was PBMCs. These receptors all stem from a male donor in good health and CMV-seronegative.

This clone was picked up a small number of times. The gene calls are TRBV19 and TRBJ2-7; a possible D gene is TRBD2 (6 bases). CDR1 and CDR2 (germline): LNHDA, SQIVND (reference sequence). This CDR3 comprises 12 residues. Trimming removed 6 bases from V and 0 bases from J, with 6 bases in between. DNA for the CDR3: TGTGCCAGTAGGGACTACTCCTACGAGCAGTACTTC. Translation: CASRDYSYEQYF.

The chain is built from TRBV12-5 and TRBJ2-1, with TRBD2 matching 7 bases. Germline CDR1 LGHNT, CDR2 FRNRAP. J lost 6 bases, V lost 3 bases, and 8 bases had no gene match. The CDR3 is 15 residues long. This CDR3 reads CASGFHAGVTNEQFF. The CDR3 coding sequence is TGTGCTAGTGGTTTTCACGCGGGGGTTACCAATGAGCAGTTCTTC.

The CDR3 loop reads CASSQEPSGNEQFF. CDR3 sequence (DNA): TGTGCCAGCAGCCAAGAGCCTAGCGGCAATGAGCAGTTCTTC. The J gene is TRBJ2-1, the V gene TRBV4-2; 7 bases agree with TRBD2. The CDR3 covers 14 residues. Unmatched junction bases numbered 2, after V lost 0 bases and J lost 6 bases. From germline, CDR1 is LGHNA and CDR2 YNFKEQ.